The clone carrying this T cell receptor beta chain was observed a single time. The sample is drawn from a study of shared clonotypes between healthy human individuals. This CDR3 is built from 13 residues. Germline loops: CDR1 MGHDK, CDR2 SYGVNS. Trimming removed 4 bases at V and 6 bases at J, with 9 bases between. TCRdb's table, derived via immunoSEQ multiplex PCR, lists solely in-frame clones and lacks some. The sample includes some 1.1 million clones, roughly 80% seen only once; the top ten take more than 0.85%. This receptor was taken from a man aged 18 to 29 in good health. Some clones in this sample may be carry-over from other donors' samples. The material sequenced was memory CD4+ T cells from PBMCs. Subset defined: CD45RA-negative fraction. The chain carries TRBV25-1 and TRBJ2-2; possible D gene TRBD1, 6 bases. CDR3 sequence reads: CASSVNRAGELFF. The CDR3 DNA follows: TGTGCCAGCAGTGTTAACAGGGCCGGGGAGCTGTTTTTT. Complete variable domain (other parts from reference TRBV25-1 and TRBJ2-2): EADIYQTPRYLVIGTGKKITLECSQTMGHDKMYWYQQDPGMELHLIHYSYGVNSTEKGDLSSESTVSRIRTEHFPLTLESARPSHTSQYLCASSVNRAGELFFGEGSRLTVL.